Listed here are 30 T cell receptor beta chains from one sample, sequenced in a study of T-cell reconstitution after alpha-beta-depleted transplantation in children. Unique molecular identifiers tagged the TCRbeta library. TCRdb called the PCR reads again in MiXCR, with one record for every CDR3 protein. The data contain around 600,000 distinct CDR3 sequences, more than 20% of them singletons. The sequenced sample was PBMCs, mostly from graft donor cells, obtained 360 days after TCRalphabeta/CD19-depleted stem cell transplant. These receptors came from a boy less than two years old who had a stem cell transplant for acute myeloid leukemia, so the T cells may come from the graft donor.

This clonotype was counted ten times or more. This chain uses TRBV27 with TRBJ2-7, with 11 bases identical to TRBD1. The junction had 7 bases not matched to a gene; V was cut back by 6 bases and J by 6 bases. The CDR3 contains 14 residues. Germline-derived CDR1 and CDR2 are MNHEY and SMNVEV (reference sequence). CDR3 region: CASSGQGAVSEQYF. The CDR3 DNA follows: TGTGCCAGCAGCGGACAGGGGGCAGTCAGCGAGCAGTACTTC.

Ten or more counts support this clonotype. This sequence joins TRBV27 and TRBJ2-1, with 13 bases identical to TRBD2. The CDR3 totals 15 residues. Germline CDR1 reads MNHEY; CDR2 reads SMNVEV (reference sequence). V trimming: 5 bases; J trimming: 6 bases; junction bases outside the gene matches: 4. CDR3 loop: CASSPGLAGVNEQFF. Written as DNA, the CDR3 is TGTGCCAGCAGTCCCGGACTAGCGGGGGTCAATGAGCAGTTCTTC.

The chain joins TRBV7-6 to TRBJ2-2; no firm D call. V shed 5 bases and J shed 9 bases, with 13 bases lying between them. Germline V CDR1 and CDR2: SGHVS, FNYEAQ. This CDR3 has 13 amino acids. CDR3 sequence reads: CASSPQAFRELFF. The CDR3 region has the DNA TGTGCCAGCAGCCCCCAGGCCTTTCGGGAGCTGTTTTTT.

The rearrangement links TRBV12-3 or TRBV12-4 to TRBJ1-4; 7 bases are shared with TRBD1. The J segment lost 2 bases and the V segment lost 4 bases, leaving 4 bases of the junction unmatched. This CDR3 contains 15 residues. The CDR3 protein is CASSSTTGTNEKLFF. The CDR3 DNA sequence: TGTGCCAGCAGTTCCACGACAGGGACTAATGAAAAACTGTTTTTT.

This clonotype was seen only a few times. The J gene is TRBJ2-5, the V gene TRBV5-6; D remains unclear. Germline CDR1 SGHDT, CDR2 YYEEEE. V gave up 3 bases and J gave up 2 bases, with 11 bases separating them. The CDR3 is 14 residues long. The CDR3 region is CASSSPGYQETQYF. The DNA for the CDR3 is TGTGCCAGCAGCTCACCCGGCTATCAAGAGACCCAGTACTTC.

In DNA form, the CDR3 reads TGTGCCAGCAGCTTAAGTTCTGGGGGGCTGGCAGATACGCAGTATTTT. Translating gives CASSLSSGGLADTQYF. This rearrangement joins TRBV7-3 to TRBJ2-3; D is possibly TRBD1 or TRBD2 (6 bases each). Germline-derived CDR1 and CDR2 are SGHTA and FQGTGA. V dropped 1 base and J dropped 4 bases, with 15 bases sitting between them. This CDR3 has 16 amino acids.

The CDR3 sequence: CAIRRQGTSYEQYF. CDR3 nucleotides: TGTGCCATCAGGCGACAGGGAACGAGCTACGAGCAGTACTTC. The chain uses TRBV10-3 and TRBJ2-7; 7 positions agree with TRBD1. The CDR3 loop spans 14 amino acids. The V segment lost 6 bases and the J segment 3 bases; nucleotides outside the gene matches: 8. Germline lookup yields CDR1 ENHRY and CDR2 SYGVKD.

This clonotype was counted at least ten times. The chain links TRBV12-3 or TRBV12-4 to TRBJ2-3, with D uncertain. This CDR3 spans 13 amino acids. V dropped 3 bases and J dropped 0 bases, with 4 bases sitting between them. The chain's CDR3 is CASSLGSTDTQYF. In DNA, the CDR3 is TGTGCCAGCAGTTTGGGGAGCACAGATACGCAGTATTTT.

The rearrangement uses TRBV4-2 and TRBJ2-5, with D perhaps matching TRBD2 (7 bases). The CDR3 contains 15 residues. V lost 1 base and J 4 bases, leaving 13 bases between the germline ends. Germline CDR1 reads LGHNA; CDR2 reads YNFKEQ. The CDR3 loop is CASSQAGGPRETQYF. CDR3 nucleotide sequence: TGTGCCAGCAGCCAAGCCGGGGGGCCACGAGAGACCCAGTACTTC.

The genes are TRBV20-1 and TRBJ2-2, with TRBD2 matching over 9 bases. Germline CDR1 is DFQATT and CDR2 is SNEGSKA (reference sequence). The CDR3 is 15 amino acids. With V trimmed by 8 bases and J by 7 bases, 14 bases remained unmatched. The CDR3 DNA reads TGCAGTCCTCTAGGTCCTAGCGGGGCCGTCGGGGAGCTGTTTTTT. It encodes CSPLGPSGAVGELFF.

This clonotype was recorded a few times. The chain combines TRBV4-3 with TRBJ1-4; D is perhaps TRBD1 (5 bases). The V gene lost 6 bases and the J gene lost 5 bases, with 10 bases spanning the gap. The length of the CDR3 is 13 residues. Germline V CDR1 and CDR2: LGHNA, YSLEER. The CDR3 DNA reads as TGCGCCAGCAGTCACCGGGGGAATGAAAAACTGTTTTTT. It specifies CASSHRGNEKLFF.

The rearrangement joins TRBV20-1 to TRBJ1-1, with D possibly matching TRBD1 (6 bases). With 1 base removed from V and 2 bases from J, the gap between germline ends came to 11 bases. The germline gives CDR1 DFQATT, CDR2 SNEGSKA (reference sequence). The CDR3 covers 14 residues. This CDR3 reads CSARVGARNTEAFF. The CDR3 nucleotides read TGCAGTGCTAGAGTGGGGGCCCGAAACACTGAAGCTTTCTTT.

The chain links TRBV5-4 to TRBJ2-3, with D tentatively TRBD1 (7 bases). The germline CDR1 and CDR2 sequences are SGHNT and YYREEE (reference sequence). This CDR3 has 17 amino acids. Trimming shortened V by 4 bases and J by 1 base, and 19 bases separated the two germline ends. The CDR3 nucleotides read TGTGCCAGCAGCCCGCTGCCGCAGGGGGGTGGCACAGATACGCAGTATTTT. This encodes CASSPLPQGGGTDTQYF. The whole variable domain, remainder taken from reference TRBV5-4 and TRBJ2-3, is ETGVTQSPTHLIKTRGQQVTLRCSSQSGHNTVSWYQQALGQGPQFIFQYYREEENGRGNFPPRFSGLQFPNYSSELNVNALELDDSALYLCASSPLPQGGGTDTQYFGPGTRLTVL.

This rearrangement joins TRBV20-1 to TRBJ1-1; the D gene is possibly TRBD1 (6 bases). Germline CDR1 and CDR2: DFQATT and SNEGSKA (reference sequence). The CDR3 length is 15 residues. V was trimmed by 3 bases and J by 5 bases, leaving 19 bases between them. The DNA of the CDR3 is TGCAGTGCTAGTTTTTTAATCAGGGGAGGGACTGAAGCTTTCTTT. Its translation: CSASFLIRGGTEAFF.

This chain joins TRBV7-2 and TRBJ2-7; 9 nucleotides match TRBD2. The germline V gene has CDR1 SGHTA and CDR2 FQGNSA. This CDR3 spans 16 amino acids. Trimming cost V 0 bases and J 6 bases; bases outside gene matches: 9. The CDR3 bases are TGTGCCAGCAGCTTAGCTGCGGGGGGGCCCCTCTCCGAGCAGTACTTC. Amino acids: CASSLAAGGPLSEQYF.

This clonotype was recorded many times. This sequence joins TRBV20-1 and TRBJ2-3, with D possibly TRBD2 on 5 matching bases. V lost 0 bases to trimming and J lost 4 bases, with 11 bases between them. There are 14 residues in the CDR3. Germline lookup yields CDR1 DFQATT and CDR2 SNEGSKA (reference sequence). The CDR3 protein is CSARDGPAADTQYF. CDR3 coding DNA: TGCAGTGCTAGAGATGGACCAGCGGCAGATACGCAGTATTTT.

The CDR3: CASSQDRVAGFTDTQYF. The CDR3 bases are TGTGCCAGCAGCCAGGACCGTGTAGCGGGATTCACAGATACGCAGTATTTT. The genes are TRBV4-2 and TRBJ2-3; 8 bases agree with TRBD2. The junction had 10 bases not matched to a gene; V was cut back by 3 bases and J by 2 bases. The CDR3 has 17 amino acids. Germline CDR1 reads LGHNA; CDR2 reads YNFKEQ.

This clonotype came up many times. The chain is built from TRBV29-1 and TRBJ1-4; a weak D match, TRBD1 (5 bases). Germline CDR1 reads SQVTM; CDR2 reads ANQGSEA. The germline V and J ends were trimmed by 3 bases and 6 bases, with 11 bases remaining between them. The CDR3 is 13 residues long. The CDR3: CSVEILGDEKLFF. The DNA of the CDR3 is TGCAGCGTTGAGATTTTGGGGGATGAAAAACTGTTTTTT. The full variable domain, its missing parts supplied by reference TRBV29-1 and TRBJ1-4, is SAVISQKPSRDICQRGTSLTIQCQVDSQVTMMFWYRQQPGQSLTLIATANQGSEATYESGFVIDKFPISRPNLTFSTLTVSNMSPEDSSIYLCSVEILGDEKLFFGSGTQLSVL.

This chain links TRBV6-2 or TRBV6-3 with TRBJ1-1; D ambiguous. The germline V gene encodes CDR1 MNHEY and CDR2 SVGEGT. V shed 3 bases and J shed 7 bases, with 9 bases lying between them. The CDR3 runs to 12 residues. The CDR3 here is CASSYRWSEAFF. The CDR3 coding sequence is TGTGCCAGCAGTTATCGCTGGAGTGAAGCTTTCTTT.

In this sample, this clonotype turned up many times. V usage is TRBV20-1 and J usage is TRBJ1-2; no firm D call. Germline V gives CDR1 DFQATT, CDR2 SNEGSKA (reference sequence). CDR3 size: 9 residues. CDR3 amino acids: CSYMDGYTF. The DNA for the CDR3 is TGCTCCTACATGGATGGCTACACCTTC.

This clonotype has more than one count but fewer than ten. The V gene is TRBV20-1, the J gene TRBJ2-1, with TRBD2 identical over 7 bases. Germline V lookup: CDR1 DFQATT, CDR2 SNEGSKA (reference sequence). The CDR3 has 16 residues. V dropped 5 bases and J dropped 3; count of bases not matched to a gene: 13. CDR3 amino acids: CSARVLRGRLYNEQFF. The CDR3 coding sequence is TGCAGTGCTCGGGTGTTGCGGGGGAGACTCTACAATGAGCAGTTCTTC.

This sequence joins TRBV12-3 or TRBV12-4 and TRBJ2-7; no clear D gene. V was pared by 0 bases and J by 0 bases, with 6 bases between. The CDR3 covers 14 residues. CDR3 loop: CASSLATTSYEQYF. In DNA form, the CDR3 reads TGTGCCAGCAGTTTAGCGACAACCTCCTACGAGCAGTACTTC.

This sequence joins TRBV27 and TRBJ1-1, with no clear D. V was trimmed by 4 bases and J by 0 bases, leaving 12 bases between them. Germline V gene lookup returns CDR1 MNHEY and CDR2 SMNVEV (reference sequence). The CDR3 has 15 amino acids. In DNA form, the CDR3 reads TGTGCCAGCAGTTCCCTGATGGCCTTGAACACTGAAGCTTTCTTT. This encodes CASSSLMALNTEAFF.

This clonotype was detected only a few times. The chain has TRBV20-1 and TRBJ1-1; D is possibly TRBD1 (5 bases). Trimming shortened V by 1 base and J by 1 base, and 10 bases separated the two germline ends. Germline CDR1 is DFQATT and CDR2 is SNEGSKA (reference sequence). The CDR3 contains 14 residues. CDR3 bases: TGCAGTGCTAGAGCCAGGGCCACGAACACTGAAGCTTTCTTT. This encodes CSARARATNTEAFF.

This clonotype was seen at least ten times. This sequence joins TRBV7-9 and TRBJ2-7; 10 nucleotides line up with TRBD1. CDR3 length: 15 residues. The V segment lost 4 bases and the J segment 3 bases; nucleotides outside the gene matches: 6. Germline CDR1 and CDR2: SEHNR and FQNEAQ (reference sequence). The CDR3 DNA reads TGTGCCAGCAGCTCGCCGGGACAGGGGAACTACGAGCAGTACTTC. This sequence encodes CASSSPGQGNYEQYF.

This clonotype was counted at least ten times. The V gene is TRBV12-3 or TRBV12-4, the J gene TRBJ1-1; TRBD1 is a possible D gene (5 bases). V lost 0 bases and J lost 5, with 13 bases in between. The CDR3 spans 15 residues. The CDR3: CASSLASDRGTEAFF. The CDR3 coding sequence is TGTGCCAGCAGTTTAGCCAGCGACCGGGGGACTGAAGCTTTCTTT.

This clonotype was picked up a small number of times. This sequence joins TRBV5-6 and TRBJ2-7, with 7 bases identical to TRBD1. Germline loops: CDR1 SGHDT, CDR2 YYEEEE. V was pared by 1 base and J by 2 bases, with 6 bases of the junction left unmatched. This CDR3 region has 15 residues. The CDR3 loop is CASSLIRDRPYEQYF. For the CDR3, the DNA is TGTGCCAGCAGCTTGATCCGGGACAGACCCTACGAGCAGTACTTC.

J is TRBJ2-7 and V is TRBV7-2; possibly TRBD2 for D (5 bases). This CDR3 is built from 15 residues. V dropped 7 bases and J dropped 0 bases, with 16 bases sitting between them. The germline V gene has CDR1 SGHTA and CDR2 FQGNSA. Written as DNA, the CDR3 is TGTGCCAGCAAACCAGCGGTCAGGAGCTCCTACGAGCAGTACTTC. Translating it yields CASKPAVRSSYEQYF.

The J gene is TRBJ2-3, the V gene TRBV6-1; 11 positions match TRBD2. Trimming at V came to 5 bases and at J to 1 base, leaving 5 bases not matched to a gene. The CDR3 is 16 residues long. The V gene's germline CDR1 is MNHNS and CDR2 SASEGT. CDR3 in amino acids: CASSKGLADRTDTQYF. DNA of the CDR3: TGTGCCAGCAGTAAGGGACTAGCGGATCGCACAGATACGCAGTATTTT.

This clonotype was seen only a few times. The chain employs TRBV6-1 and TRBJ2-2; D possibly corresponds to TRBD2 (5 bases). Looked up from germline, CDR1 is MNHNS and CDR2 is SASEGT. The germline V and J ends were trimmed by 5 bases and 5 bases, with 12 bases remaining between them. This CDR3 spans 14 amino acids. The CDR3 spells CASSRQRGTGELFF. The CDR3 nucleotides read TGTGCCAGCAGTCGCCAGAGAGGGACCGGGGAGCTGTTTTTT.